This TCR beta chain was found in a study of T cells in Graves' hyperthyroidism and ophthalmopathy. This clonotype has at least ten counts. The target antigen is unknown. Every diagnosis used clinical symptoms, serum thyroxine and TRAb, thyroid ultrasound and orbital computed tomography. Amplification yielded TCR beta CDR3 regions, with RNA transcripts as the source. The TCR CDR3 first-round RT-PCR relied on the HTBI primer set. TCRdb fed the multiplex PCR reads into MiXCR, producing one record per CDR3 protein. The table records 250,000 to 300,000 distinct CDR3 sequences, less than 15% of them present only once. The CDR3 length is 14 residues. Germline-derived CDR1 and CDR2 are SGHVS and FQNEAQ. The V end was cut by 4 bases, the J end by 2 bases, with 12 bases between. Study-wide results and limits: Appearing also in blood were most of the thyroid clonotypes expanded above 0.001.

The origin of this receptor is a young woman with Graves' hyperthyroidism that later progressed to Graves' ophthalmopathy. Sequencing was carried out using blood. This rearrangement joins TRBV7-8 to TRBJ2-7, with a tentative D call TRBD2 (7 bases). The CDR3: CASSYRGGAYEQYF. CDR3 DNA sequence: TGTGCCAGCAGCTATAGGGGGGGGGCCTACGAGCAGTACTTC.